This TCR beta chain is from a study of T-cell reconstitution after alpha-beta-depleted transplantation in children. Regarding this clonotype: The antigen is undetermined.

Overall study findings and caveats: Expanded graft clones numbering several hundred reportedly gave rise to alpha-beta T cells about two months after transplant. The high TCRbeta diversity at day 60 in some patients came from surviving recipient T cells and thymic progenitors. T-cell numbers and diversity one year post-transplant derived largely from freshly generated T cells.

Germline values: CDR1 SGHRS, CDR2 YFSETQ. V was clipped by 2 bases and J by 8 bases, with 5 bases between them. The CDR3 spans 11 residues. Preparation of the TCRbeta library used unique molecular identifiers. TCRdb reprocessed the PCR reads via MiXCR and lists one record per CDR3 protein. The table includes a few hundred thousand distinct CDR3 sequences, roughly 30% detected once. The input for sequencing was PBMCs, taken before TCRalphabeta/CD19-depleted stem cell transplant. The V and J genes are TRBV5-1 and TRBJ2-1; D gene unclear. The clonotype was recovered from a boy in the first two years of life with Wiskott-Aldrich syndrome, due to receive a stem cell transplant. CDR3 residues: CASSFNYEQFF. The CDR3 nucleotides are TGCGCCAGCAGCTTTAACTATGAGCAGTTCTTC. Filled out from reference TRBV5-1 and TRBJ2-1, the complete variable domain reads KAGVTQTPRYLIKTRGQQVTLSCSPISGHRSVSWYQQTPGQGLQFLFEYFSETQRNKGNFPGRFSGRQFSNSRSEMNVSTLELGDSALYLCASSFNYEQFFGPGTRLTVL.